This T cell receptor (beta chain) was profiled in a study of T cell responses to AZD1222 COVID-19 vaccine. CDR1 and CDR2 from the germline V gene are GTSNPN and SVGIG (reference sequence). CDR3 length equals 16 residues. Germline trimming cut 5 bases from V and 3 bases from J; bases unmatched to any gene: 7. TCRdb's copy holds only in-frame clones and misses some; the assay was immunoSEQ multiplex PCR. This table has 70,000 to 95,000 clones, more than 80% appearing once. Sequenced material: peripheral blood, taken 28 days after the second AZD1222 dose. This TCR derives from an adult who received the AZD1222 COVID-19 vaccine. The chain is built from TRBV30 and TRBJ2-6; 10 nucleotides match TRBD1. The CDR3 protein is CAWFRDRGRGANVLTF. The CDR3 coding sequence is TGTGCCTGGTTTAGGGACAGGGGACGTGGGGCCAACGTCCTGACTTTC.